The 20 T cell receptor beta chains in this list originate from one sample, sequenced in a study of response to subunit inactivated influenza vaccine. TCRdb re-derived calls from the RT-PCR reads in MiXCR, one entry per CDR3 protein. There are 650,000 to 700,000 distinct CDR3 sequences in the sample; around 16% occur only once, and approximately 10% lies in the top ten. Sequences were derived from PBMCs from blood, sampled 11 to 12 days after vaccination. The receptors were gathered from a man over 45 who received an inactivated influenza vaccine.

This clonotype was seen only a few times. This chain connects TRBV18 to TRBJ1-4; 7 bases map to TRBD1. The trim removed 3 bases at V and 8 bases at J, leaving 9 bases unmatched. CDR3 length equals 15 residues. Germline V gene sequence: CDR1 KGHSH, CDR2 LQKENI. CDR3 bases: TGTGCCAGCTCACCGCCGACAGGGCTAGGCGAAAAACTGTTTTTT. It codes for CASSPPTGLGEKLFF.

This clonotype was counted between two and nine times. The rearrangement links TRBV30 to TRBJ2-1; D uncertain. V was trimmed by 3 bases and J by 12 bases, leaving 15 bases between them. CDR3 length equals 12 residues. Per germline, CDR1 GTSNPN and CDR2 SVGIG (reference sequence). DNA of the CDR3: TGTGCCTGGAGCATAGGCCCCGGTCCGCAGTTCTTC. Translated: CAWSIGPGPQFF.

V is TRBV11-2 and J is TRBJ2-5, with 7 bases matching TRBD1. Germline loops: CDR1 SGHAT, CDR2 FQNNGV. Losses at the gene ends were 5 bases for V and 7 bases for J; bases not matched to a gene: 7. CDR3 size: 13 residues. The CDR3 is CASSAGQALTQYF. The CDR3 bases are TGTGCCAGCAGCGCAGGACAGGCTTTGACCCAGTACTTC. Supplemented by reference TRBV11-2 and TRBJ2-5, the full variable domain reads EAGVAQSPRYKIIEKRQSVAFWCNPISGHATLYWYQQILGQGPKLLIQFQNNGVVDDSQLPKDRFSAERLKGVDSTLKIQPAKLEDSAVYLCASSAGQALTQYFGPGTRLLVL.

J is TRBJ1-5 and V is TRBV4-2; weak D call: TRBD1 (6 bases). This CDR3 has 19 amino acids. V lost 2 bases, J lost 1 base, and 21 bases lay in between. Germline lookup yields CDR1 LGHNA and CDR2 YNFKEQ. In nucleotides, the CDR3 is TGTGCCAGCAGCCAAAAGCCGAGTCAGGGGCGCGGAAGCAATCAGCCCCAGCATTTT. Translated, it gives CASSQKPSQGRGSNQPQHF.

The V call is TRBV6-5, the J call TRBJ1-2, with D uncertain. This CDR3 has 16 amino acids. Trimming pared 2 bases from V and 1 base from J, leaving 14 bases between. The germline V gene has CDR1 MNHEY and CDR2 SVGAGI. CDR3 DNA sequence: TGTGCCAGCAGTTACGCGGCAGGCGGTCTTAACTATGGCTACACCTTC. It is translated as CASSYAAGGLNYGYTF.

The CDR3 nucleotides read TGTGCCAGCAGAACGAGGACGGCCGAAGGTGAGCAGTTCTTC. Protein product: CASRTRTAEGEQFF. The J gene is TRBJ2-1, the V gene TRBV12-3 or TRBV12-4; D is uncertain. Trimming took 6 bases from V and 9 from J, leaving 18 bases between them. The CDR3 has 14 amino acids.

V usage is TRBV7-8 and J usage is TRBJ2-3; D is perhaps TRBD1 or TRBD2 (7 bases each). The CDR3 spans 13 residues. Germline loops: CDR1 SGHVS, CDR2 FQNEAQ. Trimming left V 10 bases short and J 2 bases short, with 13 bases between. The CDR3 protein is CATAGGDTDTQYF. The CDR3 DNA reads TGTGCCACCGCAGGGGGGGACACAGATACGCAGTATTTT. Variable domain in full (rest from reference TRBV7-8 and TRBJ2-3): GAGVSQSPRYKVAKRGQDVALRCDPISGHVSLFWYQQALGQGPEFLTYFQNEAQLDKSGLPSDRFFAERPEGSVSTLKIQRTQQEDSAVYLCATAGGDTDTQYFGPGTRLTVL.

The chain couples TRBV5-1 to TRBJ1-2, with D unresolved. The CDR3 is 12 residues long. CDR1 SGHRS and CDR2 YFSETQ come from the germline V gene. V lost 5 bases to trimming and J lost 6 bases, with 11 bases between them. As DNA, the CDR3 is TGCGCCAGCAGAATGGGATTGGATGGCTACACCTTC. This gives the protein CASRMGLDGYTF.

The chain joins TRBV6-2 or TRBV6-3 to TRBJ2-5; 11 nucleotides line up with TRBD2. The germline CDR1 and CDR2 sequences are MNHEY and SVGEGT. V shed 4 bases, J shed 4 bases, and the junction held 5 bases outside the gene matches. The CDR3 consists of 15 residues. CDR3 in amino acids: CASSFGLAGSETQYF. As DNA, the CDR3 is TGTGCCAGCAGTTTCGGACTAGCGGGCTCAGAGACCCAGTACTTC.

The CDR3 DNA is TGTGCCAGCCGGACCGAGGGACCGGGTGAGCAGTTCTTC. Protein product: CASRTEGPGEQFF. The chain combines TRBV14 with TRBJ2-1, with D perhaps given as TRBD1 or TRBD2 (5 bases each). Trimming shortened V by 8 bases and J by 9 bases, and 17 bases separated the two germline ends. The CDR3 contains 13 residues. CDR1 is SGHDN and CDR2 is FVKESK in the germline V gene.

A few counts support this clonotype. The chain has TRBV7-9 and TRBJ1-3; 7 nucleotides align to TRBD1. The germline V gene encodes CDR1 SEHNR and CDR2 FQNEAQ (reference sequence). V dropped 1 base and J dropped 0; count of bases not matched to a gene: 3. The CDR3 is 16 residues long. The CDR3 bases are TGTGCCAGCAGCTTAGGCGGGACAGCCTCTGGAAACACCATATATTTT. Translating it yields CASSLGGTASGNTIYF. The full variable domain, completed using reference TRBV7-9 and TRBJ1-3, is DTGVSQNPRHKITKRGQNVTFRCDPISEHNRLYWYRQTLGQGPEFLTYFQNEAQLEKSRLLSDRFSAERPKGSFSTLEIQRTEQGDSAMYLCASSLGGTASGNTIYFGEGSWLTVV.

The chain combines TRBV29-1 with TRBJ2-2; D gene ambiguous. This CDR3 contains 15 residues. Germline V CDR1 and CDR2: SQVTM, ANQGSEA. Trimming stripped 3 bases from V and 5 bases from J, with 16 bases between. CDR3: CSVDGAGVGTGELFF. CDR3 nucleotides: TGCAGCGTTGACGGTGCTGGAGTGGGTACCGGGGAGCTGTTTTTT.

The V gene is TRBV6-5, the J gene TRBJ2-7; perhaps TRBD2 as D (6 bases). Trimming shortened V by 2 bases and J by 4 bases, and 15 bases separated the two germline ends. The CDR3 totals 15 residues. The germline gives CDR1 MNHEY, CDR2 SVGAGI. CDR3 DNA: TGTGCCAGCAGTTACGGCGCGGGGTGGTCGTACGAGCAGTACTTC. It specifies CASSYGAGWSYEQYF.

The chain recombines TRBV29-1 with TRBJ2-7; tentative D call: TRBD1 (6 bases). Germline V gene sequence: CDR1 SQVTM, CDR2 ANQGSEA. The CDR3 is 14 residues long. V was cut by 4 bases and J by 4 bases, with 17 bases left in between. The CDR3 loop is CSVGGVDSRYEQYF. The CDR3 region has the DNA TGCAGCGTTGGGGGAGTGGACAGTCGATACGAGCAGTACTTC.

The chain recombines TRBV7-8 with TRBJ1-4, with 7 bases matching TRBD1. Trimming removed 3 bases from V and 8 bases from J; junction bases left unmatched: 9. CDR1 SGHVS and CDR2 FQNEAQ come from the germline V gene. The CDR3 runs to 15 residues. CDR3 nucleotides: TGTGCCAGCAGCTTTGAGACAGGGTTTAACGAAAAACTGTTTTTT. Its translation: CASSFETGFNEKLFF. Full variable domain (remainder filled in from reference TRBV7-8 and TRBJ1-4): GAGVSQSPRYKVAKRGQDVALRCDPISGHVSLFWYQQALGQGPEFLTYFQNEAQLDKSGLPSDRFFAERPEGSVSTLKIQRTQQEDSAVYLCASSFETGFNEKLFFGSGTQLSVL.

This chain links TRBV29-1 with TRBJ2-1, with TRBD2 matching over 8 bases. The CDR3 length is 12 residues. The ends lost 7 bases at V and 4 bases at J; junction bases unmatched: 3. Per the germline V gene, CDR1 is SQVTM and CDR2 is ANQGSEA. The CDR3 sequence is CSALAGYNEQFF. The CDR3 DNA sequence: TGCAGCGCGCTAGCGGGTTACAATGAGCAGTTCTTC.

This clonotype was observed a single time. The chain's CDR3 is CASSAGLQEITDTQYF. The CDR3, as DNA: TGTGCCAGCAGCGCCGGCCTGCAGGAAATCACAGATACGCAGTATTTT. The V gene is TRBV9, the J gene TRBJ2-3; D remains ambiguous. The CDR3 is 16 amino acids. Germline lookup yields CDR1 SGDLS and CDR2 YYNGEE. V lost 3 bases to trimming and J lost 2 bases, with 16 bases between them.

This clonotype was counted only a few times. The V call is TRBV6-2 or TRBV6-3, the J call TRBJ2-7, with D possibly called TRBD1 or TRBD2 (5 bases each). Trimming stripped 7 bases from V and 2 bases from J, with 9 bases between. Germline V gene sequence: CDR1 MNHEY, CDR2 SVGEGT. The CDR3 contains 12 residues. CDR3 sequence (DNA): TGTGCCAGCAAAGGGGAGACCTACGAGCAGTACTTC. It yields the protein CASKGETYEQYF.

This clonotype turned up a few times. The rearrangement links TRBV4-1 to TRBJ2-1, with 7 bases aligning to TRBD1. V dropped 3 bases and J dropped 2; count of bases not matched to a gene: 4. Germline V gives CDR1 MGHRA, CDR2 YSYEKL. The CDR3 loop spans 15 amino acids. In DNA form, the CDR3 reads TGCGCCAGCAGCCACGGGACAGTCCCCTACAATGAGCAGTTCTTC. It is translated as CASSHGTVPYNEQFF.

This clonotype appeared many times. The J gene is TRBJ1-4, the V gene TRBV7-2; TRBD1 might be the D (5 bases). Germline CDR1 SGHTA, CDR2 FQGNSA. The CDR3 spans 16 residues. Trimming left V 0 bases short and J 2 bases short, with 10 bases between. The CDR3 is CASSLASAGTNEKLFF. The CDR3 DNA reads as TGTGCCAGCAGCTTAGCGTCGGCAGGGACTAATGAAAAACTGTTTTTT.